This paragraph reports one TCR beta chain. This entry belongs to a study of identical twins. One entry per CDR3 protein results from TCRdb running MiXCR on the 5' RACE reads. This table holds 700,000 or so distinct CDR3 sequences, 20% to 25% found once. V lost 6 bases and J lost 2, with 14 bases in between. This CDR3 has 14 amino acids. Germline CDR1 reads DFQATT; CDR2 reads SNEGSKA (reference sequence). The same specimen was also included in a second study, on T cells expressing NK-cell markers. From that second work: An anti-gamma-delta TCR antibody was added in several experiments. It restricted sorting to alpha-beta TCR-expressing T cells.

Sample: PBMCs. The chain employs TRBV20-1 and TRBJ1-5; TRBD1 might be the D (5 bases). This clonotype was obtained from a woman under 30 in good health. CDR3 loop: CSARSGGGNQPQHF. The CDR3 DNA reads as TGCAGTGCCCGATCTGGGGGTGGCAATCAGCCCCAGCATTTT.